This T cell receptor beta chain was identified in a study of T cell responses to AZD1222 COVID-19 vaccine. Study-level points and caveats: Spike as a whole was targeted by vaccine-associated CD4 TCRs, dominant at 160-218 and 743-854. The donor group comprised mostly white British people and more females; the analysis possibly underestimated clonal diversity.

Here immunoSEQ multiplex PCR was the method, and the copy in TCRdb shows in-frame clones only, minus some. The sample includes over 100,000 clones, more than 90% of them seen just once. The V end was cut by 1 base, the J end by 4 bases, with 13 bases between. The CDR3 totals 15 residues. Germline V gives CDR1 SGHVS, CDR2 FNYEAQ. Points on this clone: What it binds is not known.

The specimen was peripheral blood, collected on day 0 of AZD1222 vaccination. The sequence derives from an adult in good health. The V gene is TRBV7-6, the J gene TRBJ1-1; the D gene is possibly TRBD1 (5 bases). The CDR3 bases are TGTGCCAGCAGCTTAGTCCCAGGGAAGGGCACTGAAGCTTTCTTT. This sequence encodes CASSLVPGKGTEAFF.